The rows below give T cell receptor beta chains drawn from one sample of a study of Ad26.COV2.S vaccination and SARS-CoV-2 variants. Generated by immunoSEQ multiplex PCR, the TCRdb table keeps only in-frame clones and is missing some. The table lists 380,000 or so clones, 86% of them singletons. Sequences were derived from peripheral blood, sampled in a trial of Ad26.COV2.S vaccine versus placebo. These receptors were taken from a person between 18 and 65 years old who received the Ad26.COV2.S COVID-19 vaccine or a placebo. Each CDR3 is given with its conserved first and last residue. D genes are given only for firm matches. Clone size is not always given. Where it is, it says once, few, many or a class for expanded clones.

D gene	J gene	V gene	clone size	CDR3 DNA	CDR3 protein
TRBD2	TRBJ2-7	TRBV6-5	few	TGTGCCAGCAGCCCCACTATTTCCCGCGGGGGCGAGCAGTACTTC	CASSPTISRGGEQYF
NA	TRBJ1-1	TRBV5-6	NA	TGTGCCAGCAGCTTCTGGCAGGGGAACACTGAAGCTTTCTTT	CASSFWQGNTEAFF
NA	TRBJ1-3	TRBV3-1/TRBV3-2	NA	TGTGCCAGCAGCCAGGAGAGGGTGGTGGGAAACACCATATATTTT	CASSQERVVGNTIYF
NA	TRBJ1-6	TRBV28	NA	TGTGCCAGCAGGGGGGCACCGAGCTCCTATAATTCACCCCTCCACTTT	CASRGAPSSYNSPLHF
NA	TRBJ1-2	TRBV6-4	NA	TGTGCCAGCAGTGAACAGGGTCAAGGCTACACCTTC	CASSEQGQGYTF
NA	TRBJ1-3	TRBV5-1	NA	TGCGCCAGCAGCTTGAGGTCGGACTCTGGAAACACCATATATTTT	CASSLRSDSGNTIYF
NA	TRBJ2-5	TRBV3-1/TRBV3-2	NA	TGTGCCAGCAGCCGCGCCAAAGAGACCCAGTACTTC	CASSRAKETQYF
TRBD2	TRBJ2-7	TRBV10-3	NA	TGTGCCATCAGTGAGACCCGAGGACTAGCGGGGGACAACGAGCAGTACTTC	CAISETRGLAGDNEQYF
NA	TRBJ2-7	TRBV7-9	NA	TGTGCCAGCAGCGGGGAACAGAACCTCTACGAGCAGTACTTC	CASSGEQNLYEQYF
NA	TRBJ2-1	TRBV4-1	NA	TGCGCCAGCAGCCAAGTTGATATGGGGTGGACCTACAATGAGCAGTTCTTC	CASSQVDMGWTYNEQFF
TRBD1	TRBJ1-1	TRBV29-1	NA	TGCAGCCTTGCTGAGGGGGGGACAGTGAACACTGAAGCTTTCTTT	CSLAEGGTVNTEAFF
TRBD1	TRBJ2-3	TRBV10-3	NA	TGTGCCATCAGTGACGACAGGGTAATCACAGATACGCAGTATTTT	CAISDDRVITDTQYF
NA	TRBJ2-5	TRBV7-2	NA	TGTGCCAGCAGCCTCGGGCTAGAAGGGAATGGGGTGGAGACCCAGTACTTC	CASSLGLEGNGVETQYF
NA	TRBJ1-4	TRBV4-2	NA	TGTGCCAGCAGCCCCCGACAGAGTCCGGCAACTAATGAAAAACTGTTTTTT	CASSPRQSPATNEKLFF
TRBD1	TRBJ2-7	TRBV11-2	few	TGTGCCAGCAGCCACAGGGGCCGGAACTACGAGCAGTACTTC	CASSHRGRNYEQYF
NA	TRBJ1-5	TRBV2	NA	TGTGCCAGCAGGATGGGAAATCAAAGGCAGCCCCAGCATTTT	CASRMGNQRQPQHF
TRBD2	TRBJ2-2	TRBV28	NA	TGTGCCAGCAGTTTCGGCGGGAGGGCCTTGAGAAAGGAGCTGTTTTTT	CASSFGGRALRKELFF
TRBD1	TRBJ2-5	TRBV5-1	NA	TGCGCCAGCAGCTTGGGGGACAGGCGGGAGACCCAGTACTTC	CASSLGDRRETQYF
NA	TRBJ2-1	TRBV1	few	TGCTCATCGGGGAGCTCCTACAATGAGCAGTTCTTC	CSSGSSYNEQFF
NA	TRBJ2-7	TRBV28	NA	TGTGCCAGCAGCTTGGCGGTGGGCATCTACGAGCAGTACTTC	CASSLAVGIYEQYF
NA	TRBJ2-5	TRBV6-5	NA	TGTGCCAGCAGAACAGGGTTTATGGAGACCCAGTACTTC	CASRTGFMETQYF
NA	TRBJ2-6	TRBV18	NA	TGTGCCAGCTCACCCAGCTCTGGGGCCAACGTCCTGACTTTC	CASSPSSGANVLTF
NA	TRBJ1-1	TRBV5-5	NA	TGTGCCAGCAGCTTGCGGGGCGCGAACACTGAAGCTTTCTTT	CASSLRGANTEAFF
TRBD1	TRBJ1-4	TRBV9	once	TGTGCCAGCAGCGCCAGACAGGGAGGAAATGAAAAACTGTTTTTT	CASSARQGGNEKLFF
NA	TRBJ2-1	TRBV7-9	NA	TGTGCCAGCAGCTTGGGTATCGTGGGGCAGTTCTTC	CASSLGIVGQFF
NA	TRBJ1-4	TRBV2	NA	TGTGCCAGCAGATCAGGGGAATTTGAAAAACTGTTTTTT	CASRSGEFEKLFF
NA	TRBJ1-2	TRBV28	NA	TGTGCCAGCAGTTTAGTCCGGAGGGGCTACACCTTC	CASSLVRRGYTF
TRBD1	TRBJ1-6	TRBV25-1	NA	TGTGCCAGCAGAGGACAGGACCATAATTCACCCCTCCACTTT	CASRGQDHNSPLHF
NA	TRBJ1-1	TRBV6-4	NA	TGTGCCAGCAGTGCATCCCCCGGGTGGAACACTGAAGCTTTCTTT	CASSASPGWNTEAFF
NA	TRBJ2-1	TRBV24-1	NA	TGTGCCACCAGTGATTTTACTATAGCAAGAGGTGGGAATGAGCAGTTCTTC	CATSDFTIARGGNEQFF
TRBD1	TRBJ1-6	TRBV2	NA	TGTGCCAGCGTCCGTGGACAGGGTAATTCACCCCTCCACTTT	CASVRGQGNSPLHF
NA	TRBJ2-3	TRBV14	NA	TGTGCCAGCAGCCAAAACCGGGGGGATACGCAGTATTTT	CASSQNRGDTQYF
TRBD2	TRBJ2-7	TRBV6-6	NA	TGTGCCAGCAGTTACGAGGGACTAATAAACGAGCAGTACTTC	CASSYEGLINEQYF
TRBD1	TRBJ2-3	TRBV19	NA	TGTGCCAGTGGCTTGGCAGGGGGCTTGGATACGCAGTATTTT	CASGLAGGLDTQYF
NA	TRBJ2-5	TRBV7-2	NA	TGTGCCAGCAGCTTAGTCGGGGGCCGGAGAGAGACCCAGTACTTC	CASSLVGGRRETQYF
NA	TRBJ2-1	TRBV24-1	NA	TGTGCCACCACGTTCATAGCGGACGACAATGAGCAGTTCTTC	CATTFIADDNEQFF
TRBD2	TRBJ2-7	TRBV5-4	once	TGTGCCAGCAGCCCCGGACTAGCCGCGTACGAGCAGTACTTC	CASSPGLAAYEQYF
TRBD1	TRBJ1-1	TRBV6-6	NA	TGTGCCAGCAGAGGAGCGGGACAGCCGTCTGAAGCTTTCTTT	CASRGAGQPSEAFF
NA	TRBJ2-2	TRBV3-1/TRBV3-2	few	TGTGCCAGCAGCCCCGTTGAAGGGGACCCCGGGGAGCTGTTTTTT	CASSPVEGDPGELFF